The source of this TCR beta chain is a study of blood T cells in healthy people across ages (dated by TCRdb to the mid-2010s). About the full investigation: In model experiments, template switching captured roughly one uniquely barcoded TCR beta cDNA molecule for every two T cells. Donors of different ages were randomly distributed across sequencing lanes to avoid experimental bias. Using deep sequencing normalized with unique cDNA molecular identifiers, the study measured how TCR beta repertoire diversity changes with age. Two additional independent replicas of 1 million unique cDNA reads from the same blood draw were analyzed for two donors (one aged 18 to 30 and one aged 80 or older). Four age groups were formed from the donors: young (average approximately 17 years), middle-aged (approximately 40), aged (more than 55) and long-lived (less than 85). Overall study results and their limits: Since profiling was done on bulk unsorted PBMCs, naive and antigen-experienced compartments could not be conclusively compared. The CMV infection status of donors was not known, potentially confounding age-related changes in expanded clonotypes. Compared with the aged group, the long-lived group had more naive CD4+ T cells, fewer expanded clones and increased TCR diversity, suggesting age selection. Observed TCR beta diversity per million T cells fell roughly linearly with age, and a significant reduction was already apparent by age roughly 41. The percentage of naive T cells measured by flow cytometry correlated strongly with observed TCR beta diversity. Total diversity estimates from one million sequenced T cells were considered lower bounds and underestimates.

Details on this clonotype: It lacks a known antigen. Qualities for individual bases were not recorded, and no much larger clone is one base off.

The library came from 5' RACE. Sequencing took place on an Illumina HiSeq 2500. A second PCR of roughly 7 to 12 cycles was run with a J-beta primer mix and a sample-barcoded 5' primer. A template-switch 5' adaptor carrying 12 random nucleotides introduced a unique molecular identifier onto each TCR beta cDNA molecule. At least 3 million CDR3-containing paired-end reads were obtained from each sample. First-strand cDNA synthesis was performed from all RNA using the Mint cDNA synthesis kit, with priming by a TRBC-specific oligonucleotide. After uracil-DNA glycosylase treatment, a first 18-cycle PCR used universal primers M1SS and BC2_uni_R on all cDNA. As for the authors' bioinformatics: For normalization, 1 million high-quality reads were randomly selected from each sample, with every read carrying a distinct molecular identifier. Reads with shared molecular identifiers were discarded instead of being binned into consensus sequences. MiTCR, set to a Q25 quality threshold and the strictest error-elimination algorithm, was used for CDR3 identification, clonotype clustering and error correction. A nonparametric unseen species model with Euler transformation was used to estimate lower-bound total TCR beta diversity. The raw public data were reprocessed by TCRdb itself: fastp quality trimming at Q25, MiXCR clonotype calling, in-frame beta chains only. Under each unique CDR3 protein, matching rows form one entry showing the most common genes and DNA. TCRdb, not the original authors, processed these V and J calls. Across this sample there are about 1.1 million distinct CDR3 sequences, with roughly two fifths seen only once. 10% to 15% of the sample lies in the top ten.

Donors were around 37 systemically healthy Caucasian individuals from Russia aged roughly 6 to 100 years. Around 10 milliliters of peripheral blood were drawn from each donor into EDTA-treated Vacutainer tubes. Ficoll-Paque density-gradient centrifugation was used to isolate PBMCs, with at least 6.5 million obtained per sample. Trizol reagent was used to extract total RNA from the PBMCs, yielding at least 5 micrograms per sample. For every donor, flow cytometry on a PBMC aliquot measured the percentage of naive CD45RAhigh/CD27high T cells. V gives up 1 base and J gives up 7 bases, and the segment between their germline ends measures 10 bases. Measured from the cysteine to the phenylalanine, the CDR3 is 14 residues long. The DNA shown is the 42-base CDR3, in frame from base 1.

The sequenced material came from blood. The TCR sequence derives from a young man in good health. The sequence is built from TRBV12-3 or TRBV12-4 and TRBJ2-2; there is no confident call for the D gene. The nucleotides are TGTGCCAGCAGTTTAGGCAGCGTCATCGGGGAGCTGTTTTTT. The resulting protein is CASSLGSVIGELFF.